The rows below give T cell receptor beta chains drawn from one sample of a study of blood T cell repertoires in COVID-19. Method: immunoSEQ multiplex PCR; TCRdb's copy keeps in-frame clones and lacks some. Of around 190,000 clones listed, roughly 77% were seen once; the top ten hold about 6.5%. Sequencing was done on a sample of peripheral blood. These receptors were collected from a woman aged 40 to 50 with COVID-19, enrolled during active disease. Both conserved end residues are part of each CDR3. A D gene is named only where the DNA matches it firmly. Not all rows give a size; the values are once, few, many and, for expanded clones, a class.

v_call	j_call	d_call	clone_size	cdr3_aa	cdr3_nt
TRBV18	TRBJ1-5	.	.	CASSPSQGNNQPQHF	TGTGCCAGCTCACCATCACAGGGAAATAATCAGCCCCAGCATTTT
TRBV11-3	TRBJ1-1	TRBD1	.	CASSPQGANTEAFF	TGTGCCAGCAGCCCTCAGGGGGCTAACACTGAAGCTTTCTTT
TRBV7-9	TRBJ1-1	.	.	CASSSGQPGGSNTEAFF	TGTGCCAGCAGCTCCGGACAGCCGGGCGGTTCGAACACTGAAGCTTTCTTT
TRBV3-1/TRBV3-2	TRBJ1-1	.	.	CASSQLRGNTEAFF	TGTGCCAGCAGCCAACTCAGGGGGAACACTGAAGCTTTCTTT
TRBV5-1	TRBJ2-2	TRBD1	.	CASSPSWTGDTGELFF	TGCGCCAGCAGCCCAAGTTGGACAGGAGACACCGGGGAGCTGTTTTTT
TRBV30	TRBJ1-1	TRBD1	few	CAWSATGGTEAFF	TGTGCCTGGAGTGCTACAGGGGGCACTGAAGCTTTCTTT
TRBV7-3	TRBJ2-7	.	.	CASSLDPSSSEQYF	TGTGCCAGCAGCTTAGATCCTTCTTCGAGCGAGCAGTACTTC
TRBV18	TRBJ1-1	.	.	CASSQQGNGIPEAFF	TGTGCCAGCTCACAGCAGGGAAATGGGATTCCTGAAGCTTTCTTT
TRBV5-6	TRBJ2-7	.	.	CASSLQGWGEQYF	TGTGCCAGCAGCTTGCAGGGCTGGGGCGAGCAGTACTTC
TRBV4-3	TRBJ2-7	TRBD2	.	CASSQGPGEGHEQYF	TGCGCCAGCAGCCAAGGACCCGGGGAGGGCCACGAGCAGTACTTC
TRBV7-7	TRBJ2-5	TRBD2	.	CASSLGALAGSQETQYF	TGTGCCAGCAGCCTCGGGGCGCTAGCGGGAAGCCAAGAGACCCAGTACTTC
TRBV10-3	TRBJ2-2	.	few	CAISESDTRKSSGELFF	TGTGCCATCAGTGAGTCTGATACTAGAAAGTCCTCCGGGGAGCTGTTTTTT
TRBV2	TRBJ1-1	.	.	CASSETGPNTEAFF	TGTGCCAGCAGCGAGACAGGACCGAACACTGAAGCTTTCTTT
TRBV30	TRBJ1-3	.	.	CAWSLIGNTIYF	TGTGCCTGGAGTCTTATTGGAAACACCATATATTTT
TRBV10-3	TRBJ1-4	.	.	CAISEPATTTGNEKLFF	TGTGCCATCAGTGAGCCAGCGACCACGACGGGAAATGAAAAACTGTTTTTT
TRBV5-8	TRBJ1-6	TRBD1	.	CASSRRAGGLSPLHF	TGTGCCAGCAGCCGCAGGGCAGGGGGCTTATCACCCCTCCACTTT
TRBV6-2/TRBV6-3	TRBJ2-5	TRBD2	.	CASSYSGGGPVETQYF	TGTGCCAGCAGTTACTCCGGCGGGGGGCCTGTGGAGACCCAGTACTTC
TRBV7-8	TRBJ1-5	TRBD1	few	CASSQFDRTGRGPQHF	TGTGCCAGCAGCCAGTTTGACCGGACAGGTCGGGGGCCCCAGCATTTT
TRBV5-1	TRBJ2-1	TRBD2	.	CASRRGLADNNEQFF	TGCGCCAGCAGACGCGGACTAGCGGATAACAATGAGCAGTTCTTC
TRBV5-1	TRBJ2-2	.	.	CASSLGRDRAGELFF	TGCGCCAGCAGCTTGGGGAGGGATCGGGCCGGGGAGCTGTTTTTT
TRBV21-1	TRBJ1-1	.	.	CASSKSQGLNTEAFF	TGTGCCAGCAGCAAATCCCAGGGATTGAACACTGAAGCTTTCTTT
TRBV7-9	TRBJ2-3	.	.	CASSFLADFTDTQYF	TGTGCCAGCAGCTTTCTGGCCGATTTCACAGATACGCAGTATTTT
TRBV6-5	TRBJ2-7	.	.	CASSYGQGLFSYEQYF	TGTGCCAGCAGTTACGGGCAGGGACTTTTCTCCTACGAGCAGTACTTC
TRBV6-5	TRBJ1-2	.	.	CASSYDGLYGYTF	TGTGCCAGCAGTTACGACGGACTCTATGGCTACACCTTC
TRBV15	TRBJ2-7	.	.	CATSGGGGRYEQYF	TGTGCCACCAGCGGAGGGGGGGGACGGTACGAGCAGTACTTC
TRBV18	TRBJ1-5	TRBD1	many	CASSAAQGGFQPQHF	TGTGCCAGCTCGGCCGCACAGGGGGGGTTTCAGCCCCAGCATTTT
TRBV14	TRBJ1-6	.	.	CASSQGITRSPLHF	TGTGCCAGCAGCCAAGGAATAACTAGATCACCCCTCCACTTT
TRBV6-2/TRBV6-3	TRBJ2-2	.	.	CASSYRVAGELFF	TGTGCCAGCAGTTATAGAGTTGCCGGGGAGCTGTTTTTT
TRBV9	TRBJ1-6	.	.	CASSVGGRGDSPLHF	TGTGCCAGCAGCGTAGGGGGGAGGGGAGATTCACCCCTCCACTTT
TRBV18	TRBJ1-3	TRBD1	.	CASSSFTGGSWAGNTIYF	TGTGCCAGCTCATCGTTTACAGGGGGCAGTTGGGCTGGAAACACCATATATTTT
TRBV6-5	TRBJ2-7	.	.	CASSRQISSYEQYF	TGTGCCAGCAGCCGACAGATTAGCTCCTACGAGCAGTACTTC
TRBV5-1	TRBJ1-4	.	.	CASRETVREKLFF	TGCGCCAGCAGGGAAACGGTGAGGGAAAAACTGTTTTTT
TRBV9	TRBJ2-7	.	once	CASSVGPGKTHEQYF	TGTGCCAGCAGCGTAGGGCCAGGGAAAACCCACGAGCAGTACTTC
TRBV15	TRBJ2-2	TRBD1	.	CATSSRQGAVPGELFF	TGTGCCACCAGCAGCCGACAGGGGGCCGTTCCCGGGGAGCTGTTTTTT
TRBV10-3	TRBJ2-2	.	.	CAISELDTTGELFF	TGTGCCATCAGTGAGTTGGACACTACCGGGGAGCTGTTTTTT
TRBV5-1	TRBJ2-7	TRBD1	.	CASSLSTGGTYEQYF	TGCGCCAGCAGCTTGTCGACAGGGGGCACCTACGAGCAGTACTTC
TRBV3-1/TRBV3-2	TRBJ1-5	.	.	CASSQSTGRVYSNQPQHF	TGTGCCAGCAGCCAATCCACAGGGAGGGTCTATAGCAATCAGCCCCAGCATTTT